These 9 T cell receptor beta chains came from one sample sequenced in a study of blood T cell repertoires in COVID-19. Clones were sequenced by immunoSEQ multiplex PCR, and TCRdb holds only the in-frame ones, with some missing. The sample has more than 300,000 clones, about nine tenths seen once. Sequencing was carried out using PBMCs or T cells enriched from blood (not recorded which). The source of these receptors is a woman aged 18-29 years who had recovered from COVID-19.

The chain combines TRBV7-9 with TRBJ2-3; 13 positions agree with TRBD2. The CDR3 runs to 15 residues. Trimming at V came to 7 bases and at J to 9 bases, leaving 10 bases not matched to a gene. The V gene's germline CDR1 is SEHNR and CDR2 FQNEAQ (reference sequence). The CDR3 DNA follows: TGTGCCAGCATCCCATCCGGGACTAGCGGGGTGACGCAGTATTTT. Its translation is CASIPSGTSGVTQYF. The variable domain in full, with the rest retrieved from reference TRBV7-9 and TRBJ2-3, is DTGVSQNPRHKITKRGQNVTFRCDPISEHNRLYWYRQTLGQGPEFLTYFQNEAQLEKSRLLSDRFSAERPKGSFSTLEIQRTEQGDSAMYLCASIPSGTSGVTQYFGPGTRLTVL.

CDR3 protein: CASSHGQGMNTEAFF. In DNA form, the CDR3 reads TGTGCCAGCAGCCACGGACAGGGCATGAACACTGAAGCTTTCTTT. V gene TRBV3-1 (or the pseudogene TRBV3-2) combines with J gene TRBJ1-1; the match to TRBD1 covers 8 bases. Germline V gene data show CDR1 as LGHDT and CDR2 as YNNKEL (reference sequence). Trimming at V came to 3 bases and at J to 0 bases, leaving 3 bases not matched to a gene. CDR3 length: 15 amino acids.

The CDR3 reads CASSFRGQGASNYGYTF. DNA for the CDR3: TGCGCCAGCAGCTTCCGGGGACAGGGGGCCTCTAACTATGGCTACACCTTC. This chain uses TRBV5-1 with TRBJ1-2; 12 bases map to TRBD1. The CDR3 spans 17 residues. The junction had 5 bases not matched to a gene; V was cut back by 2 bases and J by 0 bases. Germline V CDR1 and CDR2: SGHRS, YFSETQ.

This chain connects TRBV24-1 to TRBJ2-1; 11 nucleotides line up with TRBD2. The ends lost 6 bases at V and 4 bases at J; junction bases unmatched: 13. Germline V gene sequence: CDR1 KGHDR, CDR2 SFDVKD. CDR3 length: 18 amino acids. CDR3 DNA: TGTGCCACCAGTCCCACCCCTAGCGGGGGGTCGATGTACAATGAGCAGTTCTTC. The encoded protein is CATSPTPSGGSMYNEQFF.

The chain combines TRBV7-8 with TRBJ1-2; D is perhaps TRBD1 (5 bases). Germline CDR1 is SGHVS and CDR2 is FQNEAQ. V lost 6 bases, J lost 0 bases, and 17 bases lay in between. This CDR3 has 16 residues. This CDR3 is CASSSSTVLSNYGYTF. The CDR3 DNA is TGTGCCAGCAGTTCATCGACAGTGCTTTCTAACTATGGCTACACCTTC. The full variable domain, with the rest looked up from reference TRBV7-8 and TRBJ1-2, is GAGVSQSPRYKVAKRGQDVALRCDPISGHVSLFWYQQALGQGPEFLTYFQNEAQLDKSGLPSDRFFAERPEGSVSTLKIQRTQQEDSAVYLCASSSSTVLSNYGYTFGSGTRLTVV.

This sequence joins TRBV27 and TRBJ2-3; D is undetermined. The length of the CDR3 is 15 residues. Trimming took 3 bases from V and 0 from J, leaving 10 bases between them. Germline lookup yields CDR1 MNHEY and CDR2 SMNVEV (reference sequence). The CDR3 coding sequence is TGTGCCAGCAGTTTCATGGCCCGTAGCACAGATACGCAGTATTTT. It specifies CASSFMARSTDTQYF.

The rearrangement links TRBV10-3 to TRBJ1-2, with 9 positions matching TRBD1. CDR3 length: 15 amino acids. The V gene end was trimmed by 5 bases and the J gene end by 7 bases; junction bases not matched to a gene: 11. Per germline, CDR1 ENHRY and CDR2 SYGVKD. Here the CDR3 reads CAISPGQGTLSGYTF. For the CDR3, the DNA is TGTGCCATCAGTCCCGGACAGGGGACCTTAAGTGGCTACACCTTC.

The V call is TRBV14, the J call TRBJ2-7; TRBD1 might be the D (6 bases). Looked up from germline, CDR1 is SGHDN and CDR2 is FVKESK. The ends were cut back, 2 bases at V and 7 bases at J, with 18 bases in the middle. The CDR3 sequence is 15 residues long. CDR3 sequence: CASSQLDSGLREQYF. The CDR3 DNA sequence: TGTGCCAGCAGCCAACTGGACAGCGGACTGAGGGAGCAGTACTTC.

This chain links TRBV3-1 (or the pseudogene TRBV3-2) with TRBJ1-6, with no clear D. The germline V and J ends were trimmed by 1 base and 8 bases, with 6 bases remaining between them. Germline loops: CDR1 LGHDT, CDR2 YNNKEL (reference sequence). The CDR3 totals 13 residues. CDR3 sequence (DNA): TGTGCCAGCAGCCAAGGGTCGGATTCACCCCTCCACTTT. Translated, it gives CASSQGSDSPLHF.